What follows describes a single TCR beta chain. Its matching antigen is unknown. The sample is drawn from a study of shared clonotypes between healthy human individuals. Study overall: The study drew on two women and three men aged 18 to 49 as donors. Study-wide findings and caveats: The low donor count limited represented genetic and exposure-history diversity.

Cells designated naive CD8 were CD45RO-negative and were positively selected for CCR7, with terminally differentiated effector memory CD45RA+ cells excluded. The assay was carried out at the deep level. It was across several immunoSEQ plates that each subset's genomic DNA was evenly split. Profiling relied on immunoSEQ multiplex PCR, and the TCRdb table lists in-frame clones only, not all of them. This table has about 2.1 million clones, under 95% appearing once. The material sequenced was naive CD8+ T cells from PBMCs. The source is a man aged 18 to 29 in good health. Some clones in this sample may be carry-over from other donors' samples.

The CDR3 DNA reads TGCAGCGTTGATAGGGGGGCGAGGGAAGTGGTCTATGGCTACACCTTC. Amino acids: CSVDRGAREVVYGYTF. V usage is TRBV29-1 and J usage is TRBJ1-2; weak D call: TRBD1 (6 bases). The germline V gene encodes CDR1 SQVTM and CDR2 ANQGSEA. V was clipped by 3 bases and J by 4 bases, with 21 bases between them. CDR3 length equals 16 residues.